These 17 T cell receptor beta chains originate from one sample sequenced in a study of regulatory T cells in long-lasting Graves disease. In building TCR beta libraries, iRepertoire HTBI primers were used together with Arm-PCR of CDR3 regions. From the multiplex PCR reads, TCRdb called clonotypes with MiXCR, one entry per CDR3 protein. The data show approximately 440,000 distinct CDR3 sequences, under 20% seen once. The sample's time point: newly diagnosed GD, antithyroid drugs for less than 3 months. Making the TCR library involved RNA that had been extracted from PBMCs. These data were also reused for a study on T cells in Graves' hyperthyroidism and ophthalmopathy.

Sequenced here: peripheral blood mononuclear cells (PBMCs), sampled at new diagnosis, from a patient treated with antithyroid drugs. Receptors were obtained from a man in his forties with Graves disease.

This clonotype was observed many times. The rearrangement joins TRBV6-2 or TRBV6-3 to TRBJ1-1; no reliable D call. Between the trimmed V and J ends, which lost 0 bases and 5 bases, there was a span of 7 bases. The germline CDR1 and CDR2 sequences are MNHEY and SVGEGT. This CDR3 is built from 13 residues. Written as DNA, the CDR3 is TGTGCCAGCAGTTACTCGCCGAGGACTGAAGCTTTCTTT. Its protein product is CASSYSPRTEAFF.

The genes are TRBV30 and TRBJ1-2; D is unclear. The V and J ends lost 0 bases and 8 bases respectively, with 7 bases between them. Germline CDR1 reads GTSNPN; CDR2 reads SVGIG (reference sequence). The CDR3 loop spans 11 amino acids. The CDR3 nucleotides are TGTGCCTGGAGTGTGGGCCGAGGCTACACCTTC. Translated, it gives CAWSVGRGYTF.

This chain connects TRBV7-6 to TRBJ2-3; D call uncertain. V shed 5 bases and J shed 6 bases, with 18 bases lying between them. The CDR3 sequence is 15 residues long. CDR1 SGHVS and CDR2 FNYEAQ come from the germline V gene. The CDR3 is CASSILDSSADTQYF. The CDR3 DNA reads TGTGCCAGCAGCATCCTGGATTCGTCCGCGGATACGCAGTATTTT.

In this sample, this clonotype turned up many times. The chain combines TRBV5-1 with TRBJ2-3; TRBD2 matches 7 bases. J was trimmed by 6 bases and V by 4 bases; bases with no gene match: 17. The CDR3 extends over 17 amino acids. Germline values: CDR1 SGHRS, CDR2 YFSETQ. CDR3 residues: CASSLLLPSGPEDTQYF. The CDR3 DNA follows: TGCGCCAGCAGCCTCCTACTTCCTAGCGGCCCCGAGGATACGCAGTATTTT. Based on the CDR3 plus reference TRBV5-1 and TRBJ2-3, the full variable domain is KAGVTQTPRYLIKTRGQQVTLSCSPISGHRSVSWYQQTPGQGLQFLFEYFSETQRNKGNFPGRFSGRQFSNSRSEMNVSTLELGDSALYLCASSLLLPSGPEDTQYFGPGTRLTVL.

This clonotype has more than one count but fewer than ten. The V call is TRBV2, the J call TRBJ1-3; perhaps TRBD1 as D (6 bases). The CDR3 covers 16 residues. From germline, CDR1 is SNHLY and CDR2 FYNNEI. Trimming cost V 6 bases and J 1 base, with 16 bases left between them. Here the CDR3 reads CASSYPDRSSGNTIYF. Written as DNA, the CDR3 is TGTGCCAGCAGCTACCCGGACAGATCTTCTGGAAACACCATATATTTT.

This clonotype was detected ten times or more. This chain connects TRBV12-3 or TRBV12-4 to TRBJ1-1; D is ambiguous. Trimming cost V 6 bases and J 5 bases, with 16 bases left between them. This CDR3 region has 14 residues. CDR3 bases: TGTGCCAGCAGATCGCAGTCGGTCGGGACTGAAGCTTTCTTT. This sequence encodes CASRSQSVGTEAFF.

This clonotype was seen many times. CDR3 region: CASSLAAGVKSYTF. CDR3 nucleotides: TGCGCCAGCAGCTTGGCGGCAGGGGTGAAAAGCTACACCTTC. This chain joins TRBV5-1 and TRBJ1-2; TRBD1 might be the D (6 bases). With 0 bases removed from V and 9 bases from J, the gap between germline ends came to 15 bases. CDR3 length: 14 amino acids. Germline V gene data show CDR1 as SGHRS and CDR2 as YFSETQ.

This clonotype was observed a handful of times. In nucleotides, the CDR3 is TGTGCCAGCAGTTCGTACAGGGGAAAAGCGGAGCACGAGCAGTACTTC. This encodes CASSSYRGKAEHEQYF. This chain uses TRBV6-5 with TRBJ2-7; 7 positions match TRBD1. CDR3 size: 16 residues. Germline values: CDR1 MNHEY, CDR2 SVGAGI. The V segment lost 4 bases and the J segment 5 bases; nucleotides outside the gene matches: 14.

This clonotype appeared many times. The chain joins TRBV30 to TRBJ2-2; a weak D match, TRBD1 (5 bases). V was clipped by 0 bases and J by 4 bases, with 9 bases between them. Germline V gives CDR1 GTSNPN, CDR2 SVGIG (reference sequence). The CDR3 is made up of 14 amino acids. The CDR3 spells CAWSVLRATGELFF. The CDR3, as DNA: TGTGCCTGGAGTGTACTCAGGGCCACCGGGGAGCTGTTTTTT.

The sample holds a few counts of this clonotype. J is TRBJ2-3 and V is TRBV20-1; 10 bases are shared with TRBD2. V gave up 4 bases and J gave up 5 bases; unmatched junction bases: 9. The germline V gene encodes CDR1 DFQATT and CDR2 SNEGSKA (reference sequence). CDR3 size: 15 residues. CDR3 loop: CSATKLAGSRDTQYF. The DNA for the CDR3 is TGCAGTGCTACAAAACTAGCGGGAAGTAGAGATACGCAGTATTTT.

The J gene is TRBJ2-1, the V gene TRBV29-1; a weak D match, TRBD2 (5 bases). The DNA matches TRBJ2-7 better at its end, which makes the J call doubtful. This CDR3 region has 12 residues. Germline CDR1 is SQVTM and CDR2 is ANQGSEA. The CDR3 bases are TGCAGCGTCTTCGGGGAAAGCCTCGAGCAGTACTTC. Amino acids: CSVFGESLEQYF.

This clonotype appeared many times. This chain uses TRBV20-1 with TRBJ2-3; the match to TRBD2 covers 8 bases. The CDR3 consists of 13 residues. In germline, CDR1 is DFQATT, CDR2 SNEGSKA (reference sequence). The V segment lost 3 bases and the J segment 1 base; nucleotides outside the gene matches: 0. The CDR3 loop is CSASSGGTDTQYF. Written as DNA, the CDR3 is TGCAGTGCTAGTAGCGGGGGCACAGATACGCAGTATTTT.

This clonotype was seen at least ten times. This sequence joins TRBV11-2 and TRBJ2-5; D perhaps matches TRBD2 (5 bases). Germline V gives CDR1 SGHAT, CDR2 FQNNGV. This CDR3 has 14 amino acids. The V gene lost 0 bases and the J gene lost 5 bases, with 10 bases spanning the gap. This CDR3 is CASSLDLRVETQYF. The DNA for the CDR3 is TGTGCCAGCAGCTTAGATCTGAGGGTGGAGACCCAGTACTTC.

This clonotype has a handful of counts. This chain links TRBV27 with TRBJ2-7; D is unresolved. This CDR3 is 13 amino acids long. The germline V and J ends were trimmed by 1 base and 5 bases, with 9 bases remaining between them. CDR1 and CDR2 (germline): MNHEY, SMNVEV (reference sequence). The CDR3 spells CASSLYGPDEQYF. The CDR3 coding sequence is TGTGCCAGCAGTTTATACGGGCCCGACGAGCAGTACTTC.

The sample holds a few counts of this clonotype. The J gene is TRBJ1-5, the V gene TRBV15; TRBD1 might be the D (6 bases). The CDR3 is 16 amino acids. V shed 2 bases and J shed 6 bases, with 17 bases lying between them. The germline V gene has CDR1 LNHNV and CDR2 YYDKDF (reference sequence). CDR3 sequence reads: CATSRTTGTRGQPQHF. Here the CDR3 DNA reads TGTGCCACCAGCAGAACCACGGGGACAAGAGGTCAGCCCCAGCATTTT.

The CDR3 coding sequence is TGTGCCAGCTCGCTCCTGGAGTATGGCTACACCTTC. Protein sequence: CASSLLEYGYTF. The chain recombines TRBV18 with TRBJ1-2; D not resolved. The V and J ends lost 6 bases and 5 bases respectively, with 10 bases between them. The germline V gene encodes CDR1 KGHSH and CDR2 LQKENI. The CDR3 length is 12 residues.

The table lists this clonotype with many counts. The chain has TRBV2 and TRBJ2-5; TRBD2 matches at 11 bases. The CDR3 totals 13 residues. Per the germline V gene, CDR1 is SNHLY and CDR2 is FYNNEI. V lost 4 bases, J lost 9 bases, and 4 bases stayed unmatched. The CDR3: CASSGVAGGAQYF. CDR3 in DNA: TGTGCCAGCAGTGGGGTAGCGGGAGGGGCCCAGTACTTC.